The following is a T cell receptor (beta chain) sequence with its context. The entry originates in a study of blood T cell repertoires in COVID-19. Germline loops: CDR1 MGHRA, CDR2 YSYEKL. The CDR3 extends over 15 amino acids. The germline V and J ends were trimmed by 0 bases and 4 bases, with 12 bases remaining between them. Only in-frame clones appear in the TCRdb table, and some are missing; sequencing was by immunoSEQ multiplex PCR. The data hold almost 300,000 clones, with roughly 91% observed a single time. Material: peripheral blood. The TCR sequence derives from a woman aged 25 to 39 with COVID-19, enrolled during active disease. V usage is TRBV4-1 and J usage is TRBJ1-2; TRBD1 is a possible D gene (5 bases). The CDR3 here is CASSQDGQGPYGYTF. The CDR3 DNA is TGCGCCAGCAGCCAAGACGGTCAGGGCCCCTATGGCTACACCTTC.